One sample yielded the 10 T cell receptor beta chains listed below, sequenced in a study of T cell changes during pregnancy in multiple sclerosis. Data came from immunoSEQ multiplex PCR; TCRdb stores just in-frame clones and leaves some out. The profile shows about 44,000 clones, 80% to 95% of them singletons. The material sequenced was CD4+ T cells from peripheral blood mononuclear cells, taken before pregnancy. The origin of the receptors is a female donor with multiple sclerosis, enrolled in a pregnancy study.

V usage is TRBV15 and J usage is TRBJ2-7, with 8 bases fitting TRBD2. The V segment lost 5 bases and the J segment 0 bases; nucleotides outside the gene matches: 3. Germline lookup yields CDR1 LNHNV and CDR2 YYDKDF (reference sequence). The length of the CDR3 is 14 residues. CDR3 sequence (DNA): TGTGCCACCAGCGGCGGGGGGAGCTCCTACGAGCAGTACTTC. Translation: CATSGGGSSYEQYF.

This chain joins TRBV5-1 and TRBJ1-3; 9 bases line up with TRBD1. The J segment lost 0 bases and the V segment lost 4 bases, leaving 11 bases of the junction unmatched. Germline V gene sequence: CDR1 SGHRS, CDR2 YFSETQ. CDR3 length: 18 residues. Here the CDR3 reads CASSPGQGGPLSGNTIYF. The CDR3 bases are TGCGCCAGCAGCCCGGGACAGGGTGGTCCCCTCTCTGGAAACACCATATATTTT.

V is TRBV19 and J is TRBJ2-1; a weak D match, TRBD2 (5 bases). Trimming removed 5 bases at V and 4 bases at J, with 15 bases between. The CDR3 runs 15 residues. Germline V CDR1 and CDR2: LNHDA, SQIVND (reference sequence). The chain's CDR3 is CASSRGAGVYNEQFF. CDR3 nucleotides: TGTGCCAGTAGTCGAGGCGCGGGTGTATACAATGAGCAGTTCTTC. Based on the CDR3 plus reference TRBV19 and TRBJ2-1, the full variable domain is DGGITQSPKYLFRKEGQNVTLSCEQNLNHDAMYWYRQDPGQGLRLIYYSQIVNDFQKGDIAEGYSVSREKKESFPLTVTSAQKNPTAFYLCASSRGAGVYNEQFFGPGTRLTVL.

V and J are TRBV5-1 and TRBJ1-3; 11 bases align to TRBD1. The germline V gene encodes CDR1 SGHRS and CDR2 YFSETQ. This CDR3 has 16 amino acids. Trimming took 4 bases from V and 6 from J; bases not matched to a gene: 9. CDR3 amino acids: CASSGGQGAPENTIYF. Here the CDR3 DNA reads TGCGCCAGCAGCGGCGGACAGGGGGCGCCTGAAAACACCATATATTTT.

DNA of the CDR3: TGTGCCAGCAGCTTAGATATAAACACCGGGGAGCTGTTTTTT. Its protein product is CASSLDINTGELFF. The V gene is TRBV11-3, the J gene TRBJ2-2; D unclear. The germline V gene encodes CDR1 SGHNT and CDR2 YENEEA. This CDR3 spans 14 amino acids. Trimming removed 0 bases from V and 2 bases from J, with 4 bases in between.

CDR3 coding DNA: TGCGCCAGCAGTGGAGGCCGTCCGGGGGGGCTCTCAGATACGCAGTATTTT. It is translated as CASSGGRPGGLSDTQYF. The V and J genes are TRBV10-2 and TRBJ2-3; the match to TRBD2 covers 8 bases. V trimming: 4 bases; J trimming: 4 bases; junction bases outside the gene matches: 13. Germline loops: CDR1 WSHSY, CDR2 SAAADI. The CDR3 spans 17 residues.

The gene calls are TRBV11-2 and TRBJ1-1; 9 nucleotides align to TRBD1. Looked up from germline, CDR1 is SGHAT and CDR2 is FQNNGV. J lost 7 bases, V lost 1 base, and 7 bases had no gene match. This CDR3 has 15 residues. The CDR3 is CASSLADRGIVEAFF. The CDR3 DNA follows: TGTGCCAGCAGCTTAGCTGACAGGGGGATCGTTGAAGCTTTCTTT.

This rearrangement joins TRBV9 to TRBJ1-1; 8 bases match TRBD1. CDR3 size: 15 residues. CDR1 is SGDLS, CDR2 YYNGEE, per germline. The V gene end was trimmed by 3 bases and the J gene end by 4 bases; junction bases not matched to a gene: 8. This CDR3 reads CASSAPTGVATEAFF. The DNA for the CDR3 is TGTGCCAGCAGCGCCCCGACAGGGGTGGCCACTGAAGCTTTCTTT.

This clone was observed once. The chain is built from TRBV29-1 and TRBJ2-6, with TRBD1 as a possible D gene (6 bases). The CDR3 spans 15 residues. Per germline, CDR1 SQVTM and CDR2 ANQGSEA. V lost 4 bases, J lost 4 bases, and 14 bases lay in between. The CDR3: CSVGQAKDGANVLTF. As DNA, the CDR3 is TGCAGCGTTGGACAGGCCAAGGACGGGGCCAACGTCCTGACTTTC. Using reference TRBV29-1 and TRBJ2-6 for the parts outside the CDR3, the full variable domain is SAVISQKPSRDICQRGTSLTIQCQVDSQVTMMFWYRQQPGQSLTLIATANQGSEATYESGFVIDKFPISRPNLTFSTLTVSNMSPEDSSIYLCSVGQAKDGANVLTFGAGSRLTVL.

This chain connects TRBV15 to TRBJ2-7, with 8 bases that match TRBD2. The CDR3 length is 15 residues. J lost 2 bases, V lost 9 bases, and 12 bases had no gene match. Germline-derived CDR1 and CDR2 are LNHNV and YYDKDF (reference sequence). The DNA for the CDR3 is TGTGCCACTTCCACCGGGAGGGGTGGGACCTACGAGCAGTACTTC. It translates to CATSTGRGGTYEQYF.